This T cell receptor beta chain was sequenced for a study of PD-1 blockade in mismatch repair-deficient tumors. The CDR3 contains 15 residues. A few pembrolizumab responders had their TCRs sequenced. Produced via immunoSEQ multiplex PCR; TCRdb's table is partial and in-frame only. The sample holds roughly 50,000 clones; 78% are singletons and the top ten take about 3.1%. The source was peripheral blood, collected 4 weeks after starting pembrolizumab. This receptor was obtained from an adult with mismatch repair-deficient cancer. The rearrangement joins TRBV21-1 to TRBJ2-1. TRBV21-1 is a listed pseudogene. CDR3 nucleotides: TGTGCCAGCAGCAATACGGGGGCCGGCTACAATGAGCAGTTCTTC. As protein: CASSNTGAGYNEQFF.